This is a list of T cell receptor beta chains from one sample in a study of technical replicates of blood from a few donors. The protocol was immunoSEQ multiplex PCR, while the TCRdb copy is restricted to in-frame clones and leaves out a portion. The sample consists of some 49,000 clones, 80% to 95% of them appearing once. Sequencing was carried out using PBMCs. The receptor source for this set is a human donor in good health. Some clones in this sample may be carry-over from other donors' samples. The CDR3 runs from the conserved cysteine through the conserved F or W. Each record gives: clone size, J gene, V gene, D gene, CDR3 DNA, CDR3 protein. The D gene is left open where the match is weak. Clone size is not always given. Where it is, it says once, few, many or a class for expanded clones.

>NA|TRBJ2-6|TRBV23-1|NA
TGCGCCAGCAGTCAATCTCATAGTCCTGGGGCCAACGTCCTGACTTTC
CASSQSHSPGANVLTF
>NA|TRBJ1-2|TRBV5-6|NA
TGTGCCAGCAAGAGGGGGAATGTGGACTATGGCTACACCTTC
CASKRGNVDYGYTF
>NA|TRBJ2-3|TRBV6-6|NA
TGTGCCAGCAGATCCCATGGGGGCGGCACAGATACGCAGTATTTT
CASRSHGGGTDTQYF
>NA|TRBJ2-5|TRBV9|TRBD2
TGTGCCAGCAGCTCACCCGGGACTACCTACCAAGAGACCCAGTACTTC
CASSSPGTTYQETQYF
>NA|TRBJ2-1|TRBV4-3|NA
TGCGCCAGCAGCCTAAACGGTGGCGGGGAGCAGTTCTTC
CASSLNGGGEQFF
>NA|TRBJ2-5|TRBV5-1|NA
TGCGCCAGCAGCTTCGGAGACCCCCAAGAGACCCAGTACTTC
CASSFGDPQETQYF
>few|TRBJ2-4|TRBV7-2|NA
TGTGCCAGCAGCCTAGGGCTTCCGCAGAAAAACATTCAGTACTTC
CASSLGLPQKNIQYF
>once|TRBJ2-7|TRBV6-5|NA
TGTGCCAGCAGTTACTCTGGGGGGATCCACGAGCAGTACTTC
CASSYSGGIHEQYF
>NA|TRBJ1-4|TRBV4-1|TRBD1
TGCGCCAGCAGCCCCGAGGACAGGGGGCTCGGTAATGAAAAACTGTTTTTT
CASSPEDRGLGNEKLFF
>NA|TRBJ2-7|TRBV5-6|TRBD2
TGTGCCAGCAGCTTCGCTAGCGGGAGTTACGCCTACGAGCAGTACTTC
CASSFASGSYAYEQYF
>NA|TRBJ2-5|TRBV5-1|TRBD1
TGCGCCAGCAGTCGACAGGGGGCTGAAGAGACCCAGTACTTC
CASSRQGAEETQYF
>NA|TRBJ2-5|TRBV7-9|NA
TGTGCCAGCAGCTTAGAAGGGGGCCAGTACTTC
CASSLEGGQYF
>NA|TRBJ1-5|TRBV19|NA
TGTGCCAGTAGTTTGGGCCACCGGAATCAGCCCCAGCATTTT
CASSLGHRNQPQHF
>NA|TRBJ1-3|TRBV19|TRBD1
TGTGCCAGTAGCCTCGACAGGGTCCCCTCTGGAAACACCATATATTTT
CASSLDRVPSGNTIYF
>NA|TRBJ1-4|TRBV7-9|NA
TGTGCCAGCAGCTTAGGGTACCGGGGGACTAATGAAAAACTGTTTTTT
CASSLGYRGTNEKLFF
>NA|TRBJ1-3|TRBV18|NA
TGTGCCAGCTCAGCGGGCCTCTCCTCTGGAAACACCATATATTTT
CASSAGLSSGNTIYF
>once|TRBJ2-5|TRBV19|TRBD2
TGTGCCAGTAAAAAATTAGGCGGGGGGCCTCAAGAGACCCAGTACTTC
CASKKLGGGPQETQYF
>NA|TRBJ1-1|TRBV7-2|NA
TGTGCCAGCAGCCCAACACGGAACACTGAAGCTTTCTTT
CASSPTRNTEAFF
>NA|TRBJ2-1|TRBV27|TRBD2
TGTGCCAGCAGTTTCGGACTAGCATCGAATGAGCAGTTCTTC
CASSFGLASNEQFF
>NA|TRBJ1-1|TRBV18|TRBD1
TGTGCCAGCTCATCTCCCACTACCAGGGGGCGGAACACTGAAGCTTTCTTT
CASSSPTTRGRNTEAFF
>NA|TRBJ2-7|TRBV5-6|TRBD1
TGTGCCAGCAGCCTCCGGGACAGGGTTGGCGAGCAGTACTTC
CASSLRDRVGEQYF
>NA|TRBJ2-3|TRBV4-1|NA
TGCGCCAGCAGCCAAGAGCGGGGACCAGGCACAGATACGCAGTATTTT
CASSQERGPGTDTQYF
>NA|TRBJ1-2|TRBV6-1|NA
TGTGCCAGCTGCCCGGGGAGCCCCGCTAACTATGGCTACACCTTC
CASCPGSPANYGYTF
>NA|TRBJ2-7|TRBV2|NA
TGTGCCAGCAGTGAAGACAGGGACCTCGAGCAGTACTTC
CASSEDRDLEQYF
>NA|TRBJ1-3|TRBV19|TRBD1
TGTGCCAGTAGTATCGACAGGGCGCCTGGAAACACCATATATTTT
CASSIDRAPGNTIYF
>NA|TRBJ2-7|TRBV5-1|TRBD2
TGCGCCAGCAGTAGTCTAGCGGACTCCTACGAGCAGTACTTC
CASSSLADSYEQYF
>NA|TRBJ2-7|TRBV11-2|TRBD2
TGTGCCAGCAGCACGGGACTAGTTGGGGTCGAGCAGTACTTC
CASSTGLVGVEQYF
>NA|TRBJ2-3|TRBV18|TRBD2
TGTGCCAGCTCAGGACTAGCGGGGAAAGCAGATACGCAGTATTTT
CASSGLAGKADTQYF
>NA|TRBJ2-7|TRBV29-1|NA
TGCAGCGTTGAATACGGGAAAGAATCCTACGAGCAGTACTTC
CSVEYGKESYEQYF
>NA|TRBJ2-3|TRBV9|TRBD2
TGTGCCAGCAGCCAAGGGACTAGCGAGAGCACAGATACGCAGTATTTT
CASSQGTSESTDTQYF
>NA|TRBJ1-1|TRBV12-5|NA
TGTGCTAGTGGATGGCAGGGAGGGACTGAAGCTTTCTTT
CASGWQGGTEAFF
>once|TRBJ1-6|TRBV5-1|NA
TGCGCCAGCAGCCCCGGGGGTGGGGGAAATTCACCCCTCCACTTT
CASSPGGGGNSPLHF
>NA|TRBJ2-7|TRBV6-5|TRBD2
TGTGCCAGCAGGGATGACGGGAGGGCCCCCTACGAGCAGTACTTC
CASRDDGRAPYEQYF
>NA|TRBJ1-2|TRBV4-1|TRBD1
TGCGCCAGCAGCCACCTTGGGACAGAACGTTATGGCTACACCTTC
CASSHLGTERYGYTF
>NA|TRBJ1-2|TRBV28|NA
TGTGCCAGCAGCTTGGGGGGGGGCTACACCTTC
CASSLGGGYTF
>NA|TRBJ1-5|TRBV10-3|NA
TGTGCCAGCAACAGGGAGGGTAGCAATCAGCCCCAGCATTTT
CASNREGSNQPQHF
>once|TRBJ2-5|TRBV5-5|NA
TGTGCCAGCAGCCGCCTGACAACCATGGAGACCCAGTACTTC
CASSRLTTMETQYF
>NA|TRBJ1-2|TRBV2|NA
TGTGCCAACGTCGGAGGGCCTCACTATGGCTACACCTTC
CANVGGPHYGYTF
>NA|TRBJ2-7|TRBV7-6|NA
TGTGCCAGCAGCTCGTATTCCTCCTACGAGCAGTACTTC
CASSSYSSYEQYF
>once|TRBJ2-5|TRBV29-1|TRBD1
TGCAGCGTTGAAGATGCTTGGGACAGGGGTGAAGAGACCCAGTACTTC
CSVEDAWDRGEETQYF
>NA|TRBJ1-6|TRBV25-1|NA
TGTGCCAGCAGTGACCTCGACAGCTCCTATAATTCACCCCTCCACTTT
CASSDLDSSYNSPLHF
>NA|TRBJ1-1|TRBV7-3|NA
TGTGCCAGCAGCTTATCACAGAACACTGAAGCTTTCTTT
CASSLSQNTEAFF
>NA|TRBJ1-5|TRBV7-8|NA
TGTGCCAGCAGCCCACGGGGCAGGGGAGATCAGCCCCAGCATTTT
CASSPRGRGDQPQHF